This T cell receptor (beta chain) was captured in a study of blood T cell repertoires in COVID-19. Generated by immunoSEQ multiplex PCR, the TCRdb table keeps only in-frame clones and is missing some. The repertoire holds fewer than 700,000 clones, roughly nine tenths seen once, with roughly 8.3% in the top ten. The CDR3 covers 12 residues. V was cut by 2 bases and J by 5 bases, with 5 bases left in between. Germline CDR1 and CDR2: SGDLS and YYNGEE. This sequence originates from a woman aged 45-65 years with COVID-19, enrolled during active disease. The sequencing input was peripheral blood. The chain uses TRBV9 and TRBJ2-4; possible D gene TRBD2, 5 bases. For the CDR3, the DNA is TGTGCCAGCAGCGTCGGGGAAAACATTCAGTACTTC. Translation gives CASSVGENIQYF.